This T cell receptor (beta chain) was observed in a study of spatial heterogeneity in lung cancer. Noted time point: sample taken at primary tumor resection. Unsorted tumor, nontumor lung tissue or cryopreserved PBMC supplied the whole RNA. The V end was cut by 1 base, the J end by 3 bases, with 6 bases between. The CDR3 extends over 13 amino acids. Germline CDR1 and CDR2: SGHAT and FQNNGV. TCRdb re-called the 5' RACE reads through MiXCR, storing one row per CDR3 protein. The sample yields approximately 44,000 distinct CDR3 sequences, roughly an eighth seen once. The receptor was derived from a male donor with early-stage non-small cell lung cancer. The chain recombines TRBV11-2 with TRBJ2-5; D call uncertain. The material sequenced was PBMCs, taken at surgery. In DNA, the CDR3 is TGTGCCAGCAGCTTAGGTCTAGAAGAGACCCAGTACTTC. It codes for CASSLGLEETQYF.